The 28 T cell receptor beta chains listed next were all sequenced from one sample in a study of metastatic and nonmetastatic thyroid tumors. TCRdb recomputed clones from the PCR reads via MiXCR. The data hold tens of thousands of clones, with roughly 25% observed a single time. Each patient went into thyroid surgery without having received any treatment. Sequencing was performed on blood. These receptors were obtained from a female donor with papillary thyroid cancer or a benign thyroid nodule (not recorded which). Some clones in this sample may be carry-over from other donors' samples.

The chain has TRBV20-1 and TRBJ1-1, with TRBD1 matching 10 bases. V shed 2 bases and J 6 bases; nucleotides not matched to a gene: 12. The CDR3 is made up of 16 amino acids. Germline V gene sequence: CDR1 DFQATT, CDR2 SNEGSKA (reference sequence). The CDR3, as DNA: TGCAGTGCTAGAACCGGGACAGGGGTCGGTGGAGCTGAAGCTTTCTTT. It specifies CSARTGTGVGGAEAFF.

The gene calls are TRBV7-2 and TRBJ2-5, with TRBD2 identical over 8 bases. CDR1 SGHTA and CDR2 FQGNSA come from the germline V gene. V dropped 2 bases and J dropped 7; count of bases not matched to a gene: 9. This CDR3 has 15 residues. CDR3 region: CASSLPGRAWATQYF. The CDR3 region has the DNA TGTGCCAGCAGCTTACCCGGGAGGGCCTGGGCGACCCAGTACTTC.

This clone was seen repeatedly, ten times or more. J is TRBJ1-5 and V is TRBV18, with D possibly TRBD1 on 5 matching bases. CDR3 length: 14 amino acids. The V end was cut by 7 bases, the J end by 5 bases, with 15 bases between. Germline CDR1 KGHSH, CDR2 LQKENI. The CDR3 loop is CASCGGVGDQPQHF. The CDR3 nucleotides are TGTGCCAGCTGTGGAGGGGTTGGGGATCAGCCCCAGCATTTT.

This clone was counted many times. The chain has TRBV29-1 and TRBJ2-3; 9 nucleotides align to TRBD1. The CDR3 is 14 residues long. V lost 1 base and J lost 4; bases outside the gene matches: 3. The germline gives CDR1 SQVTM, CDR2 ANQGSEA. CDR3 DNA sequence: TGCAGCGTTGAAGCCACAGGGGGCGCAGATACGCAGTATTTT. Its protein product is CSVEATGGADTQYF.

This clone was found a few times. This chain joins TRBV19 and TRBJ1-2, with 7 bases fitting TRBD1. Trimming took 5 bases from V and 4 from J; bases not matched to a gene: 7. Germline CDR1 reads LNHDA; CDR2 reads SQIVND (reference sequence). This CDR3 comprises 14 residues. For the CDR3, the DNA is TGTGCCAGTAGTGCCGGGGGACAGTTCTATGGCTACACCTTC. Amino acid sequence: CASSAGGQFYGYTF.

This chain uses TRBV19 with TRBJ2-1; tentatively, D is TRBD1 or TRBD2 (5 bases each). There are 16 residues in the CDR3. V lost 3 bases, J lost 10 bases, and 22 bases lay in between. Looked up from germline, CDR1 is LNHDA and CDR2 is SQIVND (reference sequence). The CDR3 region is CASSILRRGDTEEQFF. The CDR3, as DNA: TGTGCCAGTAGTATTTTGCGGAGAGGGGATACCGAGGAGCAGTTCTTC. Variable domain in full (rest from reference TRBV19 and TRBJ2-1): DGGITQSPKYLFRKEGQNVTLSCEQNLNHDAMYWYRQDPGQGLRLIYYSQIVNDFQKGDIAEGYSVSREKKESFPLTVTSAQKNPTAFYLCASSILRRGDTEEQFFGPGTRLTVL.

The chain is built from TRBV7-2 and TRBJ2-1; D gene ambiguous. The CDR3 length is 13 residues. The germline V and J ends were trimmed by 3 bases and 4 bases, with 7 bases remaining between them. Germline V gives CDR1 SGHTA, CDR2 FQGNSA. CDR3 loop: CASSFVRYNEQFF. The CDR3 DNA is TGTGCCAGCAGCTTTGTAAGATACAATGAGCAGTTCTTC.

In this sample, this clone turned up many times. The gene calls are TRBV20-1 and TRBJ2-3, with a weak D call TRBD2 (5 bases). V gave up 5 bases and J gave up 6 bases, with 9 bases separating them. CDR3 length: 11 amino acids. Germline V gene lookup returns CDR1 DFQATT and CDR2 SNEGSKA (reference sequence). The CDR3 DNA sequence: TGCAGTGCTTTCGGGGTTGATACGCAGTATTTT. This codes for CSAFGVDTQYF.

As regards this clone: No conserved phenylalanine or tryptophan is present at the end of the CDR3, so a read error is the likely explanation. This sequence joins TRBV2 and TRBJ1-2, with 8 bases matching TRBD1. Germline V gene lookup returns CDR1 SNHLY and CDR2 FYNNEI. V lost 5 bases and J lost 6; bases outside the gene matches: 8. The CDR3 is 14 amino acids. The CDR3 loop is CASSPGTGRDGYTV. The CDR3 nucleotides read TGTGCCAGCAGTCCCGGGACAGGAAGAGATGGCTACACCGTC.

The sample holds a few counts of this clone. The CDR3 reads CASSLGGAGSGYTF. Written as DNA, the CDR3 is TGTGCCAGCAGTTTAGGGGGCGCGGGAAGTGGCTACACCTTC. The V call is TRBV28, the J call TRBJ1-2; perhaps TRBD1 as D (6 bases). CDR1 is MDHEN and CDR2 is SYDVKM in the germline V gene. The V gene lost 2 bases and the J gene lost 7 bases, with 14 bases spanning the gap. CDR3 length equals 14 residues.

Turning to this clone: This may arise from a read error, as a much more abundant clone is one base away. The genes are TRBV7-2 and TRBJ2-5; D could derive from TRBD1 or TRBD2 (5 bases each). The CDR3 has 15 residues. Germline V gene lookup returns CDR1 SGHTA and CDR2 FQGNSA. The CDR3 DNA follows: TGTGCCGGCAGCCCAGGGACGAGGGATCGGGAGACCCAGTACTTC. This encodes CAGSPGTRDRETQYF.

V gene TRBV12-3 or TRBV12-4 combines with J gene TRBJ2-3; 9 bases align to TRBD2. The CDR3 spans 14 residues. Trimming took 6 bases from V and 5 from J; bases not matched to a gene: 6. CDR3 loop: CASSPGAGGDTQYF. The CDR3 nucleotides read TGTGCCAGCAGCCCTGGAGCGGGAGGAGATACGCAGTATTTT.

In this sample, this clone is medium-sized. The chain is built from TRBV20-1 and TRBJ1-5; D might be TRBD1 (5 bases). CDR1 is DFQATT, CDR2 SNEGSKA, per germline (reference sequence). This CDR3 is 14 amino acids long. V lost 3 bases, J lost 6 bases, and 15 bases lay in between. CDR3 DNA: TGCAGTGCTAGTGGGGCCCTCGAGGCTCAGCCCCAGCATTTT. It translates to CSASGALEAQPQHF.

This clone was observed a handful of times. A much larger clone differs by one base, so this may be a read error. The V call is TRBV29-1, the J call TRBJ2-3, with D perhaps TRBD1 (5 bases). The CDR3 sequence is 10 residues long. In germline, CDR1 is SQVTM, CDR2 ANQGSEA. For the CDR3, the DNA is TGCATCGTTTACAGGGATACGCAGTATTTT. Its protein is CIVYRDTQYF.

This clone has more than one count but fewer than ten. The CDR3 region is CASRLVSGRAINEQFF. The CDR3 region has the DNA TGTGCCAGCAGGCTCGTTAGCGGGAGAGCGATCAATGAGCAGTTCTTC. The V gene is TRBV28, the J gene TRBJ2-1; 9 bases are a match to TRBD2. Germline V lookup: CDR1 MDHEN, CDR2 SYDVKM. CDR3 length: 16 residues. The junction had 12 bases not matched to a gene; V was cut back by 6 bases and J by 6 bases.

This clone was counted many times. The V call is TRBV5-1, the J call TRBJ1-4; D remains ambiguous. Between the trimmed V and J ends, which lost 0 bases and 4 bases, there was a span of 4 bases. CDR3 length: 13 residues. Germline V gene lookup returns CDR1 SGHRS and CDR2 YFSETQ. The DNA of the CDR3 is TGCGCCAGCAGCTTGGGGCTTAATGAAAAACTGTTTTTT. Its protein is CASSLGLNEKLFF.

This clone showed up many times. The chain employs TRBV14 and TRBJ2-1; no firm D call. The CDR3 covers 17 residues. V was trimmed by 4 bases and J by 0 bases, leaving 16 bases between them. CDR1 SGHDN and CDR2 FVKESK come from the germline V gene. Here the CDR3 reads CASSRTPSLISYNEQFF. Written as DNA, the CDR3 is TGTGCCAGCAGCCGCACCCCGAGTCTTATCTCCTACAATGAGCAGTTCTTC.

This clone was counted many times. The gene calls are TRBV9 and TRBJ1-1; D is uncertain. V was trimmed by 3 bases and J by 6 bases, leaving 12 bases between them. The length of the CDR3 is 13 residues. Germline assignment: CDR1 SGDLS and CDR2 YYNGEE. The CDR3 loop reads CASSAYGKAEAFF. The CDR3 coding sequence is TGTGCCAGCAGCGCTTATGGAAAAGCTGAAGCTTTCTTT.

This clone was seen at least ten times. This chain joins TRBV3-1 and TRBJ2-7; 8 nucleotides line up with TRBD1. Germline CDR1 reads LGHDT; CDR2 reads YNNKEL (reference sequence). The CDR3 is made up of 13 amino acids. V lost 4 bases to trimming and J lost 3 bases; unmatched junction nucleotides: 2. CDR3 in DNA: TGTGCCAGCAGCCTTGGACAGGGCTACGAGCAGTACTTC. This translates into CASSLGQGYEQYF.

This clone occurred once. Since the CDR3 does not end with the conserved phenylalanine or tryptophan, this likely comes from a read error. The chain carries TRBV28 and TRBJ2-7; either TRBD1 or TRBD2 may fit D (5 bases each). CDR3 length equals 18 residues. V was pared by 5 bases and J by 3 bases, with 26 bases between. The V gene's germline CDR1 is MDHEN and CDR2 SYDVKM. The CDR3, as DNA: TGTGCCAGCAGTCTATTATCCTGGCCTGGGACCTCGTACTACGAGCAGTACATC. Translated: CASSLLSWPGTSYYEQYI.

There are many counts of this clone. J is TRBJ1-5 and V is TRBV12-3 or TRBV12-4; no firm D call. V lost 5 bases and J 7 bases, leaving 3 bases between the germline ends. This CDR3 is built from 10 residues. CDR3 residues: CASSPQPQHF. In DNA, the CDR3 is TGTGCCAGCAGTCCACAGCCCCAGCATTTT.

This clone was seen at least ten times. The chain employs TRBV28 and TRBJ1-1, with D perhaps matching TRBD1 (5 bases). Germline-derived CDR1 and CDR2 are MDHEN and SYDVKM. The CDR3 runs to 12 residues. V was trimmed by 7 bases and J by 3 bases, leaving 9 bases between them. CDR3 bases: TGTGCCAGCAATGGGGGTTACACTGAAGCTTTCTTT. This gives the protein CASNGGYTEAFF.

There are a few counts of this clone. A single base separates this from a much larger clone, so it may be a read error. The chain has TRBV28 and TRBJ2-7; D unresolved. Germline V gives CDR1 MDHEN, CDR2 SYDVKM. With 9 bases removed from V and 7 bases from J, the gap between germline ends came to 16 bases. The CDR3 runs to 12 residues. The CDR3 region has the DNA TGTGCCAGAGGCACGGAAGCTACAGAGCAGTACTTC. Translating it yields CARGTEATEQYF.

Notes on this clone: An end of the junction differs from the germline gene, which may be a read error. V usage is TRBV12-3 or TRBV12-4 and J usage is TRBJ1-2, with no clear D. The CDR3 length is 10 residues. CDR3 loop: CASILRGYSF. The CDR3 coding sequence is TGTGCCAGCATTCTGCGAGGCTACTCCTTC.

At least ten counts were recorded for this clone. The gene calls are TRBV30 and TRBJ2-5; TRBD2 is a possible D gene (6 bases). The CDR3 length is 13 residues. V was pared by 2 bases and J by 4 bases, with 11 bases between. Germline V gene sequence: CDR1 GTSNPN, CDR2 SVGIG (reference sequence). The CDR3 sequence is CAWSRGRGETQYF. The CDR3 DNA sequence: TGTGCCTGGAGTCGCGGGCGGGGAGAGACCCAGTACTTC.

This chain's CDR3 is CSAREPWSISTDTQYF. DNA for the CDR3: TGCAGTGCTAGAGAACCCTGGTCGATTAGCACAGATACGCAGTATTTT. The chain recombines TRBV20-1 with TRBJ2-3; D is ambiguous. This CDR3 region has 16 residues. Germline V lookup: CDR1 DFQATT, CDR2 SNEGSKA (reference sequence). Trimming took off 0 bases at V and 0 bases at J, with 13 bases between the two ends.

This clone was seen many times. The chain employs TRBV29-1 and TRBJ2-7, with 9 bases matching TRBD1. Trimming took 5 bases from V and 3 from J; bases not matched to a gene: 8. The length of the CDR3 is 14 residues. The germline CDR1 and CDR2 sequences are SQVTM and ANQGSEA. For the CDR3, the DNA is TGCAGCGTTCGAGCCGGGACAGGGCGCTACGAGCAGTACTTC. This translates into CSVRAGTGRYEQYF.

This clone was seen just once. The V gene is TRBV11-3, the J gene TRBJ1-6; no clear D gene. Trimming removed 9 bases at V and 7 bases at J, with 19 bases between. This CDR3 contains 15 residues. CDR1 SGHNT and CDR2 YENEEA come from the germline V gene. CDR3 coding DNA: TGTGCCAGTGGATTGGGGATGGCGGGGAATTCACCCCTCCACTTT. This sequence encodes CASGLGMAGNSPLHF. The complete variable domain, with remaining parts taken from reference TRBV11-3 and TRBJ1-6, reads EAGVVQSPRYKIIEKKQPVAFWCNPISGHNTLYWYLQNLGQGPELLIRYENEEAVDDSQLPKDRFSAERLKGVDSTLKIQPAELGDSAVYLCASGLGMAGNSPLHFGNGTRLTVT.